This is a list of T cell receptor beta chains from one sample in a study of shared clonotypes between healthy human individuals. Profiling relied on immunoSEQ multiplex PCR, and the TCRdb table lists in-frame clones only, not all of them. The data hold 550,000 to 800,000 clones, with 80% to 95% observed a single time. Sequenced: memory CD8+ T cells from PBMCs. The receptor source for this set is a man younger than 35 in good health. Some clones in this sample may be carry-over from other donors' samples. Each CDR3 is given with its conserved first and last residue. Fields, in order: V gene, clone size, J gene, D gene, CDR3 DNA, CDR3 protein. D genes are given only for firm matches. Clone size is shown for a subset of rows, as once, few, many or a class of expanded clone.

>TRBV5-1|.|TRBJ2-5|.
TGCGCCAGCAGCTCCCTTGACAGGCAAGAGACCCAGTACTTC
CASSSLDRQETQYF
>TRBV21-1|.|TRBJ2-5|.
TGTGCCAGCACCACAGGGGGCGCAGAGACCCAGTACTTC
CASTTGGAETQYF
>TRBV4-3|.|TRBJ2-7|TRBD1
TGCGCCAGCAGCCAAGATAGCAGGGGACAGGGAGCCTACGAGCAGTACTTC
CASSQDSRGQGAYEQYF
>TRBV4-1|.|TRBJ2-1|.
TGCGCCAGCAGCCAAGTGTGGAACAATGAGCAGTTCTTC
CASSQVWNNEQFF
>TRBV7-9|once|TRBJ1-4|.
TGTGCCAGCAGCTTGTCTTTGACAGCAACTAATGAAAAACTGTTTTTT
CASSLSLTATNEKLFF
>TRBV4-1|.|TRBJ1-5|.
TGCGCCAGCAGCCAGAGTTATAGCAATCAGCCCCAGCATTTT
CASSQSYSNQPQHF
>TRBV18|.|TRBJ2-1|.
TGTGCCAGCTCACCTACGCCAACAGCTACGTACAATGAGCAGTTCTTC
CASSPTPTATYNEQFF
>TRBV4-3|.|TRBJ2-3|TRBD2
TGCGCCAGCAGCCAAGTTTGGAGATTTGCTAGCGGGACGGATCCTAGCACAGATACGCAGTATTTT
CASSQVWRFASGTDPSTDTQYF
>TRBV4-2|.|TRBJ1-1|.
TGTGCCAGCAGCCGGGTATCAGTGTTACAGATGAACACTGAAGCTTTCTTT
CASSRVSVLQMNTEAFF
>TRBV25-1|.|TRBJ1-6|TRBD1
TGTGCCAGCAGTGACCCCGCGTCGGGACAGGGAAATTCACCCCTCCACTTT
CASSDPASGQGNSPLHF
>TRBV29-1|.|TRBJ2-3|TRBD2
TGCAGCGTTGAGGGACTAGCGCATTCAGATACGCAGTATTTT
CSVEGLAHSDTQYF
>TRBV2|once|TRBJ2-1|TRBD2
TGTGCCAGCACGGGACTAGCGGGAGGCAACTACAATGAGCAGTTCTTC
CASTGLAGGNYNEQFF
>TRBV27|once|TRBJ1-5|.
TGTGCCAGCAGTTTAATGCCGACTAGCAATCAGCCCCAGCATTTT
CASSLMPTSNQPQHF
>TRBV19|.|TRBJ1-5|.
TGTGCCAGTACTCTTGATATGACCGCAACTCTCCCCAATCAGCCCCAGCATTTT
CASTLDMTATLPNQPQHF
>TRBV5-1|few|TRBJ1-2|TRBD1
TGCGCCAGCAGATCCGGGACAGGGGATGGCTACACCTTC
CASRSGTGDGYTF
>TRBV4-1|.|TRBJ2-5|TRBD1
TGCGCCAGCAGCCAAGACAGGGGGCTTATCTCCGAGACCCAGTACTTC
CASSQDRGLISETQYF
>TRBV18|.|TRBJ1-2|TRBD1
TGTGCCAGCTCGGACGACAGGGGCGTGGGGCCAAATGGCTACACCTTC
CASSDDRGVGPNGYTF
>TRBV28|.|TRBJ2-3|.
TGTGCCAGCAGTTTATTAGCGGACAGTTACGCAGATACGCAGTATTTT
CASSLLADSYADTQYF